The 13 T cell receptor beta chains in this list originate from one sample, sequenced in a study of glioma-infiltrating T cells. Amplification of TCR alpha and beta CDR3 regions from RNA used iRepertoire nested multiplex PCR. TCRdb called the multiplex PCR reads again in MiXCR, with one record for every CDR3 protein. Of about 200,000 distinct CDR3 sequences listed, 32% are singletons. Sequencing was performed on glioma tissue, nonneoplastic brain tissue, or PBMCs (not recorded which). Source of these receptors: a human donor with low-grade glioma or glioblastoma, undergoing nonglioma brain surgery, or in good health (not recorded which).

This clonotype was seen a single time. An end of the junction differs from the germline gene, which may be a read error. The chain links TRBV27 to TRBJ2-1; the D gene is possibly TRBD2 (5 bases). Germline V gene lookup returns CDR1 MNHEY and CDR2 SMNVEV (reference sequence). The CDR3 consists of 15 residues. CDR3 region: CASSPGNTDFNEKFF. As DNA, the CDR3 is TGTGCCAGCAGCCCCGGGAACACAGATTTCAATGAGAAGTTCTTC.

This chain connects TRBV12-3 or TRBV12-4 to TRBJ2-7; no reliable D call. V shed 6 bases and J shed 4 bases, with 19 bases lying between them. The CDR3 extends over 15 amino acids. CDR3 amino acids: CASSYPLLGSYEQYF. The CDR3 nucleotides are TGTGCCAGCAGCTACCCGCTGTTAGGTTCGTACGAGCAGTACTTC.

This clonotype was picked up many times. V gene TRBV20-1 combines with J gene TRBJ2-7; TRBD1 is a possible D gene (6 bases). This CDR3 region has 13 residues. From germline, CDR1 is DFQATT and CDR2 SNEGSKA (reference sequence). Trimming pared 3 bases from V and 3 bases from J, leaving 12 bases between. CDR3 in amino acids: CSARPTGLYEQYF. Written as DNA, the CDR3 is TGCAGTGCTAGGCCGACAGGACTCTACGAGCAGTACTTC.

This clonotype was observed at least ten times. J is TRBJ2-3 and V is TRBV6-1, with D unclear. Trimming took off 7 bases at V and 4 bases at J, with 12 bases between the two ends. The CDR3 is 13 amino acids. Per the germline V gene, CDR1 is MNHNS and CDR2 is SASEGT. CDR3 coding DNA: TGTGCCAGCACCTTGACCGCGGCAGATACGCAGTATTTT. It codes for CASTLTAADTQYF.

A word on this clonotype: A read error may explain this, as a much larger clone is one base away. The chain couples TRBV2 to TRBJ2-7; D is undetermined. The CDR3 extends over 15 amino acids. CDR1 and CDR2 (germline): SNHLY, FYNNEI. The V gene lost 2 bases and the J gene lost 6 bases, with 17 bases spanning the gap. The CDR3 spells CASSEMIVAITEQYF. The CDR3 bases are TGTGCCAGCAGTGAAATGATTGTGGCAATCACCGAGCAGTACTTC.

This clonotype was seen repeatedly, ten times or more. This rearrangement joins TRBV6-1 to TRBJ2-7, with D maybe TRBD2 (5 bases). Between the trimmed V and J ends, which lost 5 bases and 6 bases, there was a span of 14 bases. The germline V gene has CDR1 MNHNS and CDR2 SASEGT. This CDR3 contains 13 residues. CDR3 nucleotides: TGTGCCAGCAGTTCCACTAGTTCCAGCGAGCAGTACTTC. Translated, it gives CASSSTSSSEQYF.

This clonotype showed up many times. V usage is TRBV28 and J usage is TRBJ1-6; D is uncertain. V was cut by 5 bases and J by 9 bases, with 17 bases left in between. Germline loops: CDR1 MDHEN, CDR2 SYDVKM. The CDR3 length is 15 residues. The CDR3 loop is CASSAETTLGSPLHF. CDR3 DNA sequence: TGTGCCAGCAGTGCCGAGACGACCTTAGGTTCACCCCTCCACTTT.

This clonotype was seen ten or more times. The V gene is TRBV20-1, the J gene TRBJ2-7; possibly TRBD2 for D (5 bases). This CDR3 contains 13 residues. Trimming removed 6 bases from V and 3 bases from J, with 15 bases in between. Germline V gene data show CDR1 as DFQATT and CDR2 as SNEGSKA (reference sequence). CDR3 DNA sequence: TGCAGTGCGACGGACGGAGCGGACTACGAGCAGTACTTC. It yields the protein CSATDGADYEQYF.

Ten or more counts support this clonotype. Written as DNA, the CDR3 is TGCGCCAGCAGCCAAGATCCTAGCGGGAGCTCCTACGAGCAGTACTTC. It codes for CASSQDPSGSSYEQYF. V is TRBV4-3 and J is TRBJ2-7; TRBD2 aligns across 10 bases. V lost 0 bases, J lost 0 bases, and 2 bases stayed unmatched. This CDR3 spans 16 amino acids. Germline CDR1 LGHNA, CDR2 YSLEER.

This clonotype appeared once. Given a much more abundant clone one base away, this may be a read error. This rearrangement joins TRBV4-2 to TRBJ1-1; the D is unclear. This CDR3 contains 12 residues. From germline, CDR1 is LGHNA and CDR2 YNFKEQ. The CDR3 protein is CASGQEYDRVLF. The CDR3, as DNA: TGTGCCAGCGGCCAAGAGTACGACCGAGTTCTTTTT.

This clonotype was found a few times. The V gene is TRBV4-1, the J gene TRBJ2-5; D could derive from TRBD1 or TRBD2 (5 bases each). V dropped 3 bases and J dropped 3 bases, with 14 bases sitting between them. Per the germline V gene, CDR1 is MGHRA and CDR2 is YSYEKL. This CDR3 comprises 15 residues. CDR3 residues: CASSQGPEEKETQYF. Here the CDR3 DNA reads TGCGCCAGCAGCCAGGGACCTGAGGAAAAAGAGACCCAGTACTTC.

This clonotype was detected many times. The CDR3 coding sequence is TGTGCCAGCAGTTTATCAGGACAGGGGGTCGGGGAGACCCAGTACTTC. It specifies CASSLSGQGVGETQYF. The rearrangement uses TRBV28 and TRBJ2-5, with 10 positions matching TRBD1. The CDR3 is 16 residues long. Trimming removed 1 base from V and 5 bases from J; junction bases left unmatched: 7. Germline values: CDR1 MDHEN, CDR2 SYDVKM.

This clonotype was counted many times. CDR3 bases: TGCGCCAGCAGCCGAACTCCGAACAATGAGCAGTTCTTC. Its protein is CASSRTPNNEQFF. The chain combines TRBV4-1 with TRBJ2-1; D not certain. Germline CDR1 reads MGHRA; CDR2 reads YSYEKL. CDR3 size: 13 residues. V dropped 4 bases and J dropped 5 bases, with 9 bases sitting between them.